Shown below are 2 T cell receptor beta chains from a single sample sequenced in a study of early T cells in non-severe SARS-CoV-2 infection. TCRdb passed the 5' RACE reads through MiXCR, listing each CDR3 protein once. The sample yields about 90,000 distinct CDR3 sequences, more than 10% seen once. The sequenced sample was whole blood, obtained at baseline. These receptors were collected from an adult who was a healthcare worker with PCR-confirmed SARS-CoV-2 infection or an uninfected control (not recorded which).

V usage is TRBV2 and J usage is TRBJ2-7, with 7 bases identical to TRBD1. With 6 bases clipped from V and 6 bases from J, the junction kept 11 bases outside the gene matches. Germline CDR1 reads SNHLY; CDR2 reads FYNNEI. The CDR3 has 14 residues. The CDR3 nucleotides are TGTGCCAGCAGCGAACAGACAGGGATCAGCGAGCAGTACTTC. It is translated as CASSEQTGISEQYF.

The V gene is TRBV19, the J gene TRBJ2-3; D tentatively reads TRBD1 or TRBD2 (5 bases each). Germline CDR1 and CDR2: LNHDA and SQIVND (reference sequence). With 5 bases removed from V and 1 base from J, the gap between germline ends came to 10 bases. The CDR3 runs to 14 residues. CDR3: CASSGRDRTDTQYF. The CDR3 coding sequence is TGTGCCAGTAGTGGCAGGGACCGCACAGATACGCAGTATTTT. Based on the CDR3 plus reference TRBV19 and TRBJ2-3, the full variable domain is DGGITQSPKYLFRKEGQNVTLSCEQNLNHDAMYWYRQDPGQGLRLIYYSQIVNDFQKGDIAEGYSVSREKKESFPLTVTSAQKNPTAFYLCASSGRDRTDTQYFGPGTRLTVL.